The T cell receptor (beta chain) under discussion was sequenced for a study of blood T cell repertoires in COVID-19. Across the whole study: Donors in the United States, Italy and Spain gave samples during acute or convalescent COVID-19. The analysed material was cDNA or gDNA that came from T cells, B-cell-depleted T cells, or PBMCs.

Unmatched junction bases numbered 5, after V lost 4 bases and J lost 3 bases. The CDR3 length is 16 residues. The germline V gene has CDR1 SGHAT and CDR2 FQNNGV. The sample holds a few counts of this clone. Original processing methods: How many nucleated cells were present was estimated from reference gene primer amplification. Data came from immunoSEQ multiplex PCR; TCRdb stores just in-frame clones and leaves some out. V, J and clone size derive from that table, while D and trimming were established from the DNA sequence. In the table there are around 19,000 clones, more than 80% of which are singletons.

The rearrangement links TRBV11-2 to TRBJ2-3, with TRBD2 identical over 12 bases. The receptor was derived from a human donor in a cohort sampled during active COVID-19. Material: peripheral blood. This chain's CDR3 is CASSSTGLAGTDTQYF. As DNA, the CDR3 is TGTGCCAGCAGCTCCACCGGACTAGCGGGAACAGATACGCAGTATTTT.